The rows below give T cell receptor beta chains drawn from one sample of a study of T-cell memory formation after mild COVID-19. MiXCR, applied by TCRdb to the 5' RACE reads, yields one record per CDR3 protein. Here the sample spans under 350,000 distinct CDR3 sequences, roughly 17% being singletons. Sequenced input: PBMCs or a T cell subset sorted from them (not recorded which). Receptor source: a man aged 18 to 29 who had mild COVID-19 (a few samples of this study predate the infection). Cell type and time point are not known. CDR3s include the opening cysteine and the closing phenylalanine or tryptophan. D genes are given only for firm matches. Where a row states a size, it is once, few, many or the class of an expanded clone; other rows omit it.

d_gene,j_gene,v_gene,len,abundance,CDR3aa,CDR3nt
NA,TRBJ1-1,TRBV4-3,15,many,CASSQERQANTEAFF,TGCGCCAGCAGCCAAGAGAGGCAAGCGAACACTGAAGCTTTCTTT
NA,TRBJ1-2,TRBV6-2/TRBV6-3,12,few,CASSTPNAGKAF,TGTGCCAGCAGTACCCCGAATGCAGGGAAGGCCTTC
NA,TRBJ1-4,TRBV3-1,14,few,CASSRQFSNEKLFF,TGTGCCAGCAGCCGGCAGTTCTCTAATGAAAAACTGTTTTTT
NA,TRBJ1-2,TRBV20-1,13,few,CSAYPIRQHGYTF,TGCAGTGCTTACCCCATTCGACAGCATGGCTACACCTTC
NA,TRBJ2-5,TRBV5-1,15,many,CASSLALTQEETQYF,TGCGCCAGCAGCTTGGCTTTGACCCAAGAAGAGACCCAGTACTTC
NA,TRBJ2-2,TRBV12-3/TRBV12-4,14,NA,CASSLGDNTGELFF,TGTGCCAGCAGTTTAGGTGACAACACCGGGGAGCTGTTTTTT
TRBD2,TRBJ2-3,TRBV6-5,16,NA,CASSYSASGGADTQYF,TGTGCCAGCAGTTACTCGGCTAGCGGGGGGGCGGATACGCAGTATTTT
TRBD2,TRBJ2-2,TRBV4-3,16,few,CASSQLAGVNTGELFF,TGCGCCAGCAGCCAACTTGCGGGGGTGAACACCGGGGAGCTGTTTTTT
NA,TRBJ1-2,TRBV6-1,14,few,CASSELGVAYGYTF,TGTGCCAGCAGTGAATTGGGGGTGGCCTATGGCTACACCTTC
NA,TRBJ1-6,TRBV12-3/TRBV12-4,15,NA,CASSPLGEVNSPLHF,TGTGCCAGCAGTCCCCTCGGGGAAGTGAATTCACCCCTCCACTTT
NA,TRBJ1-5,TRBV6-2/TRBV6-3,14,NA,CASSSRLSNQPQHF,TGTGCCAGCAGTTCCAGACTGAGCAATCAGCCCCAGCATTTT
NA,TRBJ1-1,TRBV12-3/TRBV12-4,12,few,CASSQQGPEAFF,TGTGCCAGCAGTCAACAGGGTCCTGAAGCTTTCTTT